The 21 T cell receptor beta chains presented below share a single source sample, sequenced in a study of vaccination effects on CD4 cells after COVID-19. Under the ViraFEST assay, PBMC were stimulated with viral peptide pools so that antigen-specific CD4+ T cells expanded. Sequencing was performed afterwards. When around ten days of culture had elapsed, CD4+ T cells were isolated. All participants had two doses of either the BNT162b2 or mRNA-1273 vaccine. TCRdb keeps only in-frame clones here, not all; method: immunoSEQ multiplex PCR. The repertoire holds 29,000 or so clones, with 74% as singletons. These receptors have no identified antigens. The material was CD4+ T cells from PBMCs cultured with HCoV-OC43 spike peptides, obtained after COVID-19 vaccination. Subset meaning: HCoV-OC43 spike overlapping peptide pool stimulation. Receptors originate from a human donor who received a COVID-19 vaccine.

The gene calls are TRBV12-3 or TRBV12-4 and TRBJ1-1; D unclear. Trimming left V 4 bases short and J 1 base short, with 7 bases between. The CDR3 is made up of 13 amino acids. CDR3: CASSSLGNTEAFF. CDR3 nucleotides: TGTGCCAGCAGTTCCTTGGGGAACACTGAAGCTTTCTTT.

DNA for the CDR3: TGTGCCAGCAGTGACAGGGGGAGTCAGCCCCAGCATTTT. This gives the protein CASSDRGSQPQHF. The chain carries TRBV6-1 and TRBJ1-5; 7 bases align to TRBD1. Germline V gives CDR1 MNHNS, CDR2 SASEGT. The CDR3 contains 13 residues. V dropped 3 bases and J dropped 6; count of bases not matched to a gene: 2.

V and J are TRBV4-1 and TRBJ2-7; 9 bases are a match to TRBD2. Germline CDR1 is MGHRA and CDR2 is YSYEKL. V lost 2 bases to trimming and J lost 6 bases; unmatched junction nucleotides: 11. The CDR3 runs 16 residues. Here the CDR3 DNA reads TGCGCCAGCAGCCAACCCGGGACTAGCAGTTCGTTCGAGCAGTACTTC. Its protein product is CASSQPGTSSSFEQYF.

This clone was seen only a few times. The chain carries TRBV5-1 and TRBJ1-1; D is possibly TRBD1 (5 bases). This CDR3 is 14 amino acids long. CDR1 SGHRS and CDR2 YFSETQ come from the germline V gene. V lost 1 base, J lost 8 bases, and 15 bases lay in between. This chain's CDR3 is CASSLSQGTGEAFF. In DNA, the CDR3 is TGCGCCAGCAGCTTGTCTCAGGGCACGGGGGAAGCTTTCTTT.

The chain carries TRBV5-1 and TRBJ2-7, with 8 nucleotides matching TRBD1. This CDR3 contains 13 residues. The trim removed 4 bases at V and 3 bases at J, leaving 3 bases unmatched. Germline V CDR1 and CDR2: SGHRS, YFSETQ. The CDR3 loop is CASSVTGGYEQYF. CDR3 sequence (DNA): TGCGCCAGCAGCGTAACAGGGGGCTACGAGCAGTACTTC. Supplemented by reference TRBV5-1 and TRBJ2-7, the full variable domain reads KAGVTQTPRYLIKTRGQQVTLSCSPISGHRSVSWYQQTPGQGLQFLFEYFSETQRNKGNFPGRFSGRQFSNSRSEMNVSTLELGDSALYLCASSVTGGYEQYFGPGTRLTVT.

The chain combines TRBV7-9 with TRBJ1-1, with D unresolved. The V gene lost 0 bases and the J gene lost 0 bases, with 11 bases spanning the gap. Germline CDR1 is SEHNR and CDR2 is FQNEAQ (reference sequence). The length of the CDR3 is 16 residues. The CDR3 nucleotides are TGTGCCAGCAGCTTAGCAGGAGCCCTTATGAACACTGAAGCTTTCTTT. Its protein product is CASSLAGALMNTEAFF.

The V and J genes are TRBV5-1 and TRBJ2-3; D is undetermined. Germline values: CDR1 SGHRS, CDR2 YFSETQ. The V and J ends lost 4 bases and 4 bases respectively, with 7 bases between them. This CDR3 is 12 amino acids long. The CDR3, as DNA: TGCGCCAGCAGCCCGTTACCAGATACGCAGTATTTT. Translation: CASSPLPDTQYF.

This sequence joins TRBV11-2 and TRBJ2-2; D is uncertain. The CDR3 extends over 17 amino acids. CDR1 and CDR2 (germline): SGHAT, FQNNGV. Trimming took off 6 bases at V and 1 base at J, with 18 bases between the two ends. This CDR3 is CASRSIPGVQNTGELFF. The CDR3 DNA is TGTGCCAGCAGATCTATCCCAGGAGTCCAGAACACCGGGGAGCTGTTTTTT. The whole variable domain, filled in from reference TRBV11-2 and TRBJ2-2, reads EAGVAQSPRYKIIEKRQSVAFWCNPISGHATLYWYQQILGQGPKLLIQFQNNGVVDDSQLPKDRFSAERLKGVDSTLKIQPAKLEDSAVYLCASRSIPGVQNTGELFFGEGSRLTVL.

The V gene is TRBV6-6, the J gene TRBJ1-2, with D unresolved. This CDR3 contains 12 residues. CDR1 and CDR2 from the germline V gene are MNHNY and SVGAGI (reference sequence). Trimming removed 10 bases from V and 7 bases from J, with 16 bases in between. The DNA of the CDR3 is TGTGCCAATTCGGACGCCGCGCGTGGCTACACCTTC. It translates to CANSDAARGYTF.

This clone has a handful of counts. The V call is TRBV5-4, the J call TRBJ2-2; 12 bases fit TRBD2. This CDR3 is 15 amino acids long. With 3 bases clipped from V and 5 bases from J, the junction kept 2 bases outside the gene matches. Germline V gene sequence: CDR1 SGHNT, CDR2 YYREEE (reference sequence). In DNA, the CDR3 is TGTGCCAGCAGCTCTGGACTAGCGGGGACCGGGGAGCTGTTTTTT. Translation gives CASSSGLAGTGELFF.

The rearrangement joins TRBV6-5 to TRBJ1-2, with 8 bases matching TRBD1. Trimming at V came to 6 bases and at J to 5 bases, leaving 11 bases not matched to a gene. Germline V gives CDR1 MNHEY, CDR2 SVGAGI. The CDR3 has 15 residues. The CDR3 DNA reads as TGTGCCAGCAGCAGTGAAGGACAGGGAATGTATGGCTACACCTTC. The encoded protein is CASSSEGQGMYGYTF.

This clone has more than one count but fewer than ten. CDR3 in DNA: TGTGCCAGCGCCATGGGGCACGGGAACACCATATATTTT. Its translation: CASAMGHGNTIYF. This chain joins TRBV12-3 or TRBV12-4 and TRBJ1-3; D perhaps matches TRBD1 (5 bases). V lost 8 bases, J lost 7 bases, and 15 bases lay in between. The CDR3 totals 13 residues.

The CDR3 nucleotides are TGTGCCAGCAGTGAATCGTCGGCAGGGAGGACGAATACGCAGTATTTT. It encodes CASSESSAGRTNTQYF. J is TRBJ2-3 and V is TRBV25-1; weak D call: TRBD2 (6 bases). The V end lost 1 base, the J end lost 7 bases, and 18 bases lay between the germline ends. Germline CDR1 is MGHDK and CDR2 is SYGVNS. The CDR3 spans 16 residues.

The J gene is TRBJ1-6, the V gene TRBV6-5; D remains unclear. The CDR3 is 14 amino acids. V was shortened by 6 bases and J by 0 bases, with 6 bases between the two germline ends. CDR1 and CDR2 (germline): MNHEY, SVGAGI. The CDR3 here is CASRRDSYNSPLHF. The CDR3 region has the DNA TGTGCCAGCAGAAGGGACTCCTATAATTCACCCCTCCACTTT.

CDR3 in DNA: TGCAGCGCTAATCAGCAGAACACTGAAGCTTTCTTT. It codes for CSANQQNTEAFF. The gene calls are TRBV29-1 and TRBJ1-1; D ambiguous. The CDR3 runs to 12 residues. Germline loops: CDR1 SQVTM, CDR2 ANQGSEA. V was cut by 7 bases and J by 1 base, with 10 bases left in between.

The chain combines TRBV2 with TRBJ2-3; no definite D call. CDR3 length: 16 amino acids. Germline V gives CDR1 SNHLY, CDR2 FYNNEI. V shed 4 bases and J shed 2 bases, with 16 bases lying between them. The CDR3 loop is CASSVVGRNSTDTQYF. The CDR3 DNA follows: TGTGCCAGCAGTGTGGTTGGACGGAATTCCACAGATACGCAGTATTTT.

This clone has just a few counts. The chain links TRBV2 to TRBJ2-7; 11 bases fit TRBD1. V was clipped by 7 bases and J by 2 bases; unmatched bases: 7. Germline V CDR1 and CDR2: SNHLY, FYNNEI. The CDR3 runs to 15 residues. CDR3 residues: CASIPGQGETYEQYF. The DNA of the CDR3 is TGTGCCAGCATCCCGGGACAGGGGGAAACCTACGAGCAGTACTTC.

This clone was found once. The genes are TRBV9 and TRBJ1-6, with D uncertain. CDR1 and CDR2 from the germline V gene are SGDLS and YYNGEE. This CDR3 has 14 amino acids. V lost 5 bases to trimming and J lost 7 bases, with 13 bases between them. The CDR3 region has the DNA TGTGCCAGCAGGCCCCTTGGAGCAAATTCACCCCTCCACTTT. It specifies CASRPLGANSPLHF.

V is TRBV6-5 and J is TRBJ2-7; 7 positions match TRBD2. The CDR3 loop spans 13 amino acids. The trim removed 6 bases at V and 6 bases at J, leaving 8 bases unmatched. CDR1 MNHEY and CDR2 SVGAGI come from the germline V gene. The CDR3 DNA is TGTGCCAGCAGCGAGGGGTGGGGGGGCGAGCAGTACTTC. Protein sequence: CASSEGWGGEQYF.

A few counts support this clone. The rearrangement links TRBV5-1 to TRBJ1-4; 7 nucleotides match TRBD1. J was trimmed by 0 bases and V by 4 bases; bases with no gene match: 6. The germline V gene has CDR1 SGHRS and CDR2 YFSETQ. The CDR3 covers 16 residues. The CDR3 here is CASSPLQGATNEKLFF. The CDR3 nucleotides are TGCGCCAGCAGCCCGCTCCAGGGGGCAACTAATGAAAAACTGTTTTTT.

The chain joins TRBV29-1 to TRBJ2-5; 8 bases are a match to TRBD2. Germline trimming cut 7 bases from V and 2 bases from J; bases unmatched to any gene: 3. The CDR3 runs 12 residues. Germline lookup yields CDR1 SQVTM and CDR2 ANQGSEA. The CDR3 loop reads CSGGGGQETQYF. CDR3 nucleotides: TGCAGCGGGGGCGGGGGGCAAGAGACCCAGTACTTC.